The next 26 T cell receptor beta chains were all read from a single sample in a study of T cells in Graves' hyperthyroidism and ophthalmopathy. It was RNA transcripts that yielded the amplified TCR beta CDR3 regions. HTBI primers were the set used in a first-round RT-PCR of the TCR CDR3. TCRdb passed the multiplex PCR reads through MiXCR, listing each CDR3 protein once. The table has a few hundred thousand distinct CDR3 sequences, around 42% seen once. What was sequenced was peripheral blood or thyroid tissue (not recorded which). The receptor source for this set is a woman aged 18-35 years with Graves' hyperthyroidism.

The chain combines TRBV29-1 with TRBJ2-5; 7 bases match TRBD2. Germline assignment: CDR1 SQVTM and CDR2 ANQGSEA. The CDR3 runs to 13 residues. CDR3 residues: CSYSGTTKETQYF. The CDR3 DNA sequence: TGCAGTTACTCCGGGACTACCAAAGAGACCCAGTACTTC.

The CDR3 coding sequence is TGCAGTGCTAGTAGTGGCAGGGGGGACACTGAAGCTTTCTTT. It encodes CSASSGRGDTEAFF. The chain couples TRBV20-1 to TRBJ1-1; 7 bases map to TRBD1. The junction had 7 bases not matched to a gene; V was cut back by 3 bases and J by 3 bases. Looked up from germline, CDR1 is DFQATT and CDR2 is SNEGSKA (reference sequence). The CDR3 sequence is 14 residues long.

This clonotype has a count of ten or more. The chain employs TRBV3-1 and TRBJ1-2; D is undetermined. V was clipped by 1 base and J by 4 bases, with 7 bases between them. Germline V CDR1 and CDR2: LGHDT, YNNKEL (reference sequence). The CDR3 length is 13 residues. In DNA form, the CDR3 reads TGTGCCAGCAGCCAAGTTCAGAGCTATGGCTACACCTTC. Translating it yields CASSQVQSYGYTF.

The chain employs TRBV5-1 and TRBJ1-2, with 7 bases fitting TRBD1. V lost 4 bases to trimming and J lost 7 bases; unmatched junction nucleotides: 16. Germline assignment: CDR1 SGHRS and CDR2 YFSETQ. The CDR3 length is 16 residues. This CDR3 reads CASSLQPGQHSSGYTF. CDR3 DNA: TGCGCCAGCAGCCTACAACCGGGACAGCATTCCTCTGGCTACACCTTC.

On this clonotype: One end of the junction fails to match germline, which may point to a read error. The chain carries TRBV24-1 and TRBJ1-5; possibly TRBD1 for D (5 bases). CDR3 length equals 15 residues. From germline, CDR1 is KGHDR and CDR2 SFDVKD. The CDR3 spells CATSDHRDYNEPQHF. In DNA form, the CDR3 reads TGTGCCACCAGTGATCATCGGGACTACAATGAGCCCCAGCATTTT.

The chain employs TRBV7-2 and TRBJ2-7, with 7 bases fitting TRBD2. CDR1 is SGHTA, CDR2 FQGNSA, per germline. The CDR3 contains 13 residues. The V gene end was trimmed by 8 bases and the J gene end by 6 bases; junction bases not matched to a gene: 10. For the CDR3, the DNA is TGTGCCAGCTGCGGGAGCCACCAGGCCGAGCAGTACTTC. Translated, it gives CASCGSHQAEQYF.

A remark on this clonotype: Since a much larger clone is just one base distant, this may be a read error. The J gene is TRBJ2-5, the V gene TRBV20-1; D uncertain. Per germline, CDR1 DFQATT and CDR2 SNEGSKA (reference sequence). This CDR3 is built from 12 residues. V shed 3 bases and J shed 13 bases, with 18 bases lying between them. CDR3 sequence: CSASSVGNPPYF. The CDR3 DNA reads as TGCAGTGCTAGCTCGGTAGGGAACCCTCCGTACTTC.

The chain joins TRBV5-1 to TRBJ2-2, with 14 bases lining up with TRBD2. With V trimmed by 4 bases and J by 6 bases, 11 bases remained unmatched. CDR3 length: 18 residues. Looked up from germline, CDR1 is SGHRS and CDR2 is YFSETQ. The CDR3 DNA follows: TGCGCCAGCAGCCCGGCCGGGACTAGCGGGAGTCCCGCCGGGGAGCTGTTTTTT. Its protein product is CASSPAGTSGSPAGELFF. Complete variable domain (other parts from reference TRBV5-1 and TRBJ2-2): KAGVTQTPRYLIKTRGQQVTLSCSPISGHRSVSWYQQTPGQGLQFLFEYFSETQRNKGNFPGRFSGRQFSNSRSEMNVSTLELGDSALYLCASSPAGTSGSPAGELFFGEGSRLTVL.

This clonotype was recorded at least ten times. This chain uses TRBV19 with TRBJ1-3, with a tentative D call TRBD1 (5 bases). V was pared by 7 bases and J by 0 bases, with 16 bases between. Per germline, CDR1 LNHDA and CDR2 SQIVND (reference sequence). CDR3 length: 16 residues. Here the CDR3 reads CASIGRGAYSGNTIYF. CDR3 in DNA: TGTGCCAGTATCGGCAGAGGGGCTTACTCTGGAAACACCATATATTTT.

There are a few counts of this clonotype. CDR3 in amino acids: CSAREPSGSTDTQYF. DNA for the CDR3: TGCAGTGCTAGAGAACCTAGCGGGAGTACAGATACGCAGTATTTT. The chain couples TRBV20-1 to TRBJ2-2, with 10 nucleotides matching TRBD2. Near its end, the DNA agrees better with TRBJ2-3, so the J call may be wrong. Per the germline V gene, CDR1 is DFQATT and CDR2 is SNEGSKA (reference sequence). CDR3 length: 15 amino acids.

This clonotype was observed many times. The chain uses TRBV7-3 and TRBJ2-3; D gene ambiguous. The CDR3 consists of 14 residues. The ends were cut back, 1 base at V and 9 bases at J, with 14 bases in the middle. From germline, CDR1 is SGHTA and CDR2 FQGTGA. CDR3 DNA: TGTGCCAGCAGCTTAAGTAACCCAGTCGGCACGCAGTATTTT. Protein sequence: CASSLSNPVGTQYF.

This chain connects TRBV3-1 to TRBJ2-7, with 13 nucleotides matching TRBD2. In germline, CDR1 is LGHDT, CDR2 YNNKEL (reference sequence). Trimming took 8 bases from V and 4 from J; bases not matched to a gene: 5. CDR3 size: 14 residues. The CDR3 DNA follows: TGTGCCAGCGGTGGGACTAGCGGGATTTACGAGCAGTACTTC. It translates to CASGGTSGIYEQYF.

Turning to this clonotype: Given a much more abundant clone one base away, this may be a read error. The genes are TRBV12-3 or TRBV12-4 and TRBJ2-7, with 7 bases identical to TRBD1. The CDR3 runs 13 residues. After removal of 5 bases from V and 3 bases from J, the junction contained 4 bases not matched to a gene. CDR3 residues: CASSRQGGYEQYF. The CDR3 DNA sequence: TGTGCCAGCAGTAGACAGGGCGGCTACGAGCAGTACTTC.

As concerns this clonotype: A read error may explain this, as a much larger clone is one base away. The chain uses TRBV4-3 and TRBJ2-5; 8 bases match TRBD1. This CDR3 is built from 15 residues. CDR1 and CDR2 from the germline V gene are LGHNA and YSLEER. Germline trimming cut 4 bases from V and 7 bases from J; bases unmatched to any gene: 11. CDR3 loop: CASSLRSGGAGTQYF. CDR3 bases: TGCGCCAGCAGCCTAAGGTCAGGGGGCGCGGGGACCCAGTACTTC.

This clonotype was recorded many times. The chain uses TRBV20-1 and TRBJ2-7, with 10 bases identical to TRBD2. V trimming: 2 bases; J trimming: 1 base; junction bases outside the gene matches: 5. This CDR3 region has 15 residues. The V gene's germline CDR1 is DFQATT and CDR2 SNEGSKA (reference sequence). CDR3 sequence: CSARTLAGVSYEQYF. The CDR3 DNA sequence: TGCAGTGCTAGAACTCTAGCGGGAGTATCCTACGAGCAGTACTTC.

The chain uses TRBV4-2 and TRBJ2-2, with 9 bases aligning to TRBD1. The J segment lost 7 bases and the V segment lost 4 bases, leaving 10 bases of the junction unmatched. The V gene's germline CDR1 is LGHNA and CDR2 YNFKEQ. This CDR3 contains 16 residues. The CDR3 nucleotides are TGTGCCAGCAGCCCGAGGACAGGGGACGAGAGCGGGGAGCTGTTTTTT. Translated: CASSPRTGDESGELFF.

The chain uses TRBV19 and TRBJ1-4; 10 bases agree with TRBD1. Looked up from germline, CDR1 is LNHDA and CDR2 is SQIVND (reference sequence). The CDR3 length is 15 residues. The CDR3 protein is CATGQGGPRDEKLFF. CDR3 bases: TGTGCTACCGGACAGGGGGGTCCCAGGGATGAAAAACTGTTTTTT. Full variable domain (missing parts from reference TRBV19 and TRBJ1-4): DGGITQSPKYLFRKEGQNVTLSCEQNLNHDAMYWYRQDPGQGLRLIYYSQIVNDFQKGDIAEGYSVSREKKESFPLTVTSAQKNPTAFYLCATGQGGPRDEKLFFGSGTQLSVL.

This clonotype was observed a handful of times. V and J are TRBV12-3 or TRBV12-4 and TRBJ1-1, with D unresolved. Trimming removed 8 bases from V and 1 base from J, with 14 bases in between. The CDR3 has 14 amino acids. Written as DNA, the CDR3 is TGTGCCAGCCTACCTCGTTGGGGGAACACTGAAGCTTTCTTT. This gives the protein CASLPRWGNTEAFF.

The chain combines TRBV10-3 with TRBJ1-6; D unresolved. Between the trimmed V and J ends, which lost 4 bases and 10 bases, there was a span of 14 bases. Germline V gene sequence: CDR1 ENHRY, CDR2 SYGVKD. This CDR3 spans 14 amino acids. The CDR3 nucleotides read TGTGCCATCAGTGCGTTGGCCGGGCGATCACCCCTCCACTTT. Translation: CAISALAGRSPLHF.

The CDR3 DNA follows: TGTGCCACCCCTCCTAGGACAGGGGGCGCGGGCTATGGCTACACCTTC. The encoded protein is CATPPRTGGAGYGYTF. J is TRBJ1-2 and V is TRBV24-1; 11 bases agree with TRBD1. V was clipped by 9 bases and J by 4 bases; unmatched bases: 12. Germline CDR1 KGHDR, CDR2 SFDVKD. The CDR3 runs to 16 residues.

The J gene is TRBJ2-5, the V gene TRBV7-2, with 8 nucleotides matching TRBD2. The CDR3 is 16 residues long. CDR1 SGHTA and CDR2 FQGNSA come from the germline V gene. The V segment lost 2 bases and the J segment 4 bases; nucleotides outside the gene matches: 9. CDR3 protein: CASSLRGVAGRETQYF. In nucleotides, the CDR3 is TGTGCCAGCAGCTTAAGAGGGGTAGCGGGACGAGAGACCCAGTACTTC.

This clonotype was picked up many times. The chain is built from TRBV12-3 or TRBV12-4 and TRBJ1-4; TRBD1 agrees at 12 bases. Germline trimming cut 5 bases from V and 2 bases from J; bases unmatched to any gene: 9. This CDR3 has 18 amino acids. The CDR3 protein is CASSIRDRGLGTNEKLFF. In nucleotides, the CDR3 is TGTGCCAGCAGTATCCGGGACAGGGGGCTGGGCACTAATGAAAAACTGTTTTTT.

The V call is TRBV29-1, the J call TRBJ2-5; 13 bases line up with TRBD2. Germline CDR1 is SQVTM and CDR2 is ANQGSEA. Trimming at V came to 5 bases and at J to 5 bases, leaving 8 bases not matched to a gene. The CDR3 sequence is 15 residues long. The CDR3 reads CSVREGTSGEETQYF. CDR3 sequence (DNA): TGCAGCGTTAGAGAGGGGACTAGCGGGGAGGAGACCCAGTACTTC.

The DNA of the CDR3 is TGTGCCAGCAGCGGACACAGGGGTACGGGGACTGAAGCTTTCTTT. It yields the protein CASSGHRGTGTEAFF. This chain links TRBV7-2 with TRBJ1-1, with TRBD1 matching over 7 bases. Trimming took 5 bases from V and 5 from J; bases not matched to a gene: 11. The CDR3 consists of 15 residues. The germline gives CDR1 SGHTA, CDR2 FQGNSA. The entire variable domain, with the rest obtained from reference TRBV7-2 and TRBJ1-1, is as follows: GAGVSQSPSNKVTEKGKDVELRCDPISGHTALYWYRQSLGQGLEFLIYFQGNSAPDKSGLPSDRFSAERTGGSVSTLTIQRTQQEDSAVYLCASSGHRGTGTEAFFGQGTRLTVV.

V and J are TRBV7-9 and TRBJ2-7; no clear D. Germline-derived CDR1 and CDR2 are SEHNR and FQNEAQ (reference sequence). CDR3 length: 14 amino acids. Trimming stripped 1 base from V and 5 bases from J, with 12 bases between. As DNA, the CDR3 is TGTGCCAGCAGCTTAGTCGTGGGTCCCCACGAGCAGTACTTC. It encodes CASSLVVGPHEQYF.

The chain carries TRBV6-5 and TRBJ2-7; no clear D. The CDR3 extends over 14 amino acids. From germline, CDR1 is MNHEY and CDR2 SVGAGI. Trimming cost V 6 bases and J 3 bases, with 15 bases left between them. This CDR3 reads CASSISKGRYEQYF. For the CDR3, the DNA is TGTGCCAGCAGCATCAGTAAGGGTCGCTACGAGCAGTACTTC.